The 20 T cell receptor beta chains in this list originate from one sample, sequenced in a study of graft-versus-host responses after intestinal transplantation. Sequencing used immunoSEQ multiplex PCR; TCRdb keeps in-frame clones, though not all of them. The sample includes tens of thousands of clones, about 90% of them seen just once. The sequenced sample was PBMCs, obtained approximately 660 days after intestinal transplant. These receptors were collected from a human patient who received an intestinal transplant, so some T cells may come from the graft donor.

The J gene is TRBJ2-2, the V gene TRBV9, with a weak D call TRBD2 (7 bases). CDR3 length: 15 residues. V dropped 2 bases and J dropped 6 bases, with 14 bases sitting between them. Germline-derived CDR1 and CDR2 are SGDLS and YYNGEE. The DNA of the CDR3 is TGTGCCAGCAGCGTGGAAGGGGGGGCGCCCGGGGAGCTGTTTTTT. Translation: CASSVEGGAPGELFF.

The chain links TRBV5-8 to TRBJ1-5; 8 nucleotides align to TRBD1. V lost 4 bases to trimming and J lost 0 bases; unmatched junction nucleotides: 9. The CDR3 sequence is 17 residues long. Germline assignment: CDR1 SGHTS and CDR2 YDEGEE. This CDR3 reads CASSRQGASTSNQPQHF. For the CDR3, the DNA is TGTGCCAGCAGCCGGCAGGGGGCCTCGACTAGCAATCAGCCCCAGCATTTT.

The chain carries TRBV5-1 and TRBJ2-2; TRBD1 aligns across 11 bases. The trim removed 3 bases at V and 5 bases at J, leaving 6 bases unmatched. The CDR3 totals 16 residues. Germline V gene data show CDR1 as SGHRS and CDR2 as YFSETQ. CDR3 residues: CASSWMGQGVTGELFF. The DNA of the CDR3 is TGCGCCAGCAGCTGGATGGGACAGGGGGTAACCGGGGAGCTGTTTTTT.

This chain uses TRBV7-2 with TRBJ2-3, with D tentatively TRBD2 (6 bases). V lost 6 bases and J lost 4, with 17 bases in between. Germline V gene data show CDR1 as SGHTA and CDR2 as FQGNSA. This CDR3 contains 15 residues. CDR3 amino acids: CASRPTAGLSDTQYF. The CDR3 nucleotides are TGTGCCAGCAGGCCAACTGCGGGGTTGTCAGATACGCAGTATTTT.

The chain employs TRBV5-6 and TRBJ2-7; D is undetermined. Looked up from germline, CDR1 is SGHDT and CDR2 is YYEEEE. This CDR3 region has 12 residues. The V gene lost 0 bases and the J gene lost 6 bases, with 7 bases spanning the gap. CDR3 loop: CASSLGVREQYF. The DNA of the CDR3 is TGTGCCAGCAGCTTGGGAGTACGCGAGCAGTACTTC.

This clone was counted between two and nine times. The genes are TRBV5-1 and TRBJ2-3; D possibly corresponds to TRBD2 (6 bases). Between the trimmed V and J ends, which lost 3 bases and 0 bases, there was a span of 14 bases. Germline values: CDR1 SGHRS, CDR2 YFSETQ. The CDR3 covers 16 residues. CDR3 bases: TGCGCCAGCAGCTCCTACGCCGGGGGTAGCACAGATACGCAGTATTTT. As protein: CASSSYAGGSTDTQYF.

This clone showed up just once. This chain joins TRBV7-2 and TRBJ2-1; 12 bases agree with TRBD2. J was trimmed by 2 bases and V by 4 bases; bases with no gene match: 9. Germline CDR1 SGHTA, CDR2 FQGNSA. CDR3 length equals 18 residues. The CDR3 nucleotides are TGTGCCAGCAGCTCCAGGACTAGCGGGGAAAGAACCTACAATGAGCAGTTCTTC. This gives the protein CASSSRTSGERTYNEQFF. The full variable domain, with the rest looked up from reference TRBV7-2 and TRBJ2-1, is GAGVSQSPSNKVTEKGKDVELRCDPISGHTALYWYRQSLGQGLEFLIYFQGNSAPDKSGLPSDRFSAERTGGSVSTLTIQRTQQEDSAVYLCASSSRTSGERTYNEQFFGPGTRLTVL.

This clone was counted a single time. The V call is TRBV4-1, the J call TRBJ2-5, with 10 nucleotides matching TRBD1. This CDR3 region has 17 residues. CDR1 is MGHRA, CDR2 YSYEKL, per germline. The junction had 14 bases not matched to a gene; V was cut back by 3 bases and J by 7 bases. CDR3 in amino acids: CASSHPGDRGGDVTQYF. CDR3 DNA sequence: TGCGCCAGCAGCCACCCTGGGGACAGGGGAGGGGACGTGACCCAGTACTTC.

The J gene is TRBJ2-5, the V gene TRBV5-1; D gene uncertain. The CDR3 loop spans 12 amino acids. The V and J ends lost 0 bases and 4 bases respectively, with 4 bases between them. CDR1 SGHRS and CDR2 YFSETQ come from the germline V gene. CDR3 protein: CASSLEGETQYF. DNA of the CDR3: TGCGCCAGCAGCTTGGAGGGAGAGACCCAGTACTTC.

The genes are TRBV19 and TRBJ2-3; TRBD1 aligns across 8 bases. The V gene end was trimmed by 3 bases and the J gene end by 9 bases; junction bases not matched to a gene: 14. This CDR3 spans 16 amino acids. Per the germline V gene, CDR1 is LNHDA and CDR2 is SQIVND (reference sequence). CDR3 protein: CASSMRGSTGVETQYF. Here the CDR3 DNA reads TGTGCCAGTAGTATGAGAGGGTCGACAGGGGTGGAAACGCAGTATTTT.

Details on this clone: Germline and junction disagree at one end, which may indicate a read error. The rearrangement joins TRBV9 to TRBJ2-7; D may be TRBD2 (6 bases). The CDR3 contains 12 residues. Germline V lookup: CDR1 SGDLS, CDR2 YYNGEE. CDR3 amino acids: CASSGDSHEQYF. For the CDR3, the DNA is TGTGCCAGCAGCGGGGACTCCCACGAGCAGTACTTC. Supplemented by reference TRBV9 and TRBJ2-7, the full variable domain reads DSGVTQTPKHLITATGQRVTLRCSPRSGDLSVYWYQQSLDQGLQFLIQYYNGEERAKGNILERFSAQQFPDLHSELNLSSLELGDSALYFCASSGDSHEQYFGPGTRLTVT.

V and J are TRBV10-3 and TRBJ2-7; D unresolved. Trimming took off 8 bases at V and 6 bases at J, with 11 bases between the two ends. CDR3 length equals 11 residues. The germline V gene encodes CDR1 ENHRY and CDR2 SYGVKD. The CDR3 protein is CAIGVDGEQYF. The CDR3 nucleotides are TGTGCCATCGGGGTAGATGGCGAGCAGTACTTC.

V and J are TRBV5-1 and TRBJ2-2; D is ambiguous. Per the germline V gene, CDR1 is SGHRS and CDR2 is YFSETQ. The V gene lost 4 bases and the J gene lost 2 bases, with 9 bases spanning the gap. This CDR3 comprises 14 residues. Written as DNA, the CDR3 is TGCGCCAGCAGCAATAGCCAAAACACCGGGGAGCTGTTTTTT. Its translation is CASSNSQNTGELFF.

The chain uses TRBV7-8 and TRBJ1-2; D remains unclear. This CDR3 has 14 amino acids. V lost 1 base to trimming and J lost 5 bases, with 11 bases between them. Germline assignment: CDR1 SGHVS and CDR2 FQNEAQ. This CDR3 reads CASSLGLVDYGYTF. The CDR3, as DNA: TGTGCCAGCAGCTTAGGACTGGTCGATTATGGCTACACCTTC.

This clone appeared a single time. The chain employs TRBV14 and TRBJ2-2; TRBD2 is a possible D gene (5 bases). Trimming cost V 2 bases and J 10 bases, with 8 bases left between them. The CDR3 is made up of 12 amino acids. The germline V gene has CDR1 SGHDN and CDR2 FVKESK. Written as DNA, the CDR3 is TGTGCCAGCAGCCAATACGGGGAGGAGCTGTTTTTT. Its protein is CASSQYGEELFF.

The chain uses TRBV5-4 and TRBJ2-7; a possible D gene is TRBD1 (5 bases). In germline, CDR1 is SGHNT, CDR2 YYREEE (reference sequence). The V gene lost 4 bases and the J gene lost 0 bases, with 14 bases spanning the gap. CDR3 length: 15 residues. The CDR3 DNA is TGTGCCAGCAGCCAAATGGATAGGGGCTCCTACGAGCAGTACTTC. As protein: CASSQMDRGSYEQYF. Complete variable domain (other parts from reference TRBV5-4 and TRBJ2-7): ETGVTQSPTHLIKTRGQQVTLRCSSQSGHNTVSWYQQALGQGPQFIFQYYREEENGRGNFPPRFSGLQFPNYSSELNVNALELDDSALYLCASSQMDRGSYEQYFGPGTRLTVT.

The chain combines TRBV9 with TRBJ2-1; D remains unclear. Trimming cost V 0 bases and J 9 bases, with 10 bases left between them. Germline CDR1 reads SGDLS; CDR2 reads YYNGEE. The CDR3 consists of 13 residues. This CDR3 reads CASSVEFSPEQFF. The CDR3 DNA sequence: TGTGCCAGCAGCGTAGAGTTTAGCCCTGAGCAGTTCTTC.

This rearrangement joins TRBV6-5 to TRBJ1-1; possibly TRBD1 for D (5 bases). V was clipped by 4 bases and J by 4 bases, with 13 bases between them. The germline gives CDR1 MNHEY, CDR2 SVGAGI. The CDR3 has 14 residues. CDR3 residues: CASSLRGGGTEAFF. In DNA, the CDR3 is TGTGCCAGCAGTTTAAGGGGTGGGGGCACTGAAGCTTTCTTT.

The chain links TRBV7-3 to TRBJ2-1; 9 bases align to TRBD2. This CDR3 contains 16 residues. The V gene end was trimmed by 1 base and the J gene end by 6 bases; junction bases not matched to a gene: 7. The germline CDR1 and CDR2 sequences are SGHTA and FQGTGA. The CDR3 region has the DNA TGTGCCAGCAGCTTAAGCCTAGCGGGGAGGTTCAATGAGCAGTTCTTC. Protein product: CASSLSLAGRFNEQFF.

The chain employs TRBV1 and TRBJ1-2; the table's D gene call, TRBD1, was not cross checked with the DNA. TRBV1 is described as a pseudogene. This CDR3 has 15 residues. The CDR3 nucleotides are TGCACCAGCAGTCCGGGACAGGGTTCAAACTATGGCTACACCTTC. Amino acids: CTSSPGQGSNYGYTF.